These 31 T cell receptor beta chains were all obtained from the same sample, sequenced in a study of blood T cell repertoires in COVID-19. The table came from immunoSEQ multiplex PCR; TCRdb's copy has only in-frame clones and leaves some out. The table shows hundreds of thousands of clones, with about 88% occurring only once. Source material: peripheral blood. All receptors derive from a man aged 18 to 30 with COVID-19, enrolled during active disease.

The CDR3 sequence: CASSQGRSSVYGGELFF. DNA for the CDR3: TGTGCCAGCAGCCAAGGCAGGTCTAGCGTCTACGGCGGGGAGCTGTTTTTT. The V call is TRBV14, the J call TRBJ2-2, with D possibly matching TRBD2 (6 bases). In germline, CDR1 is SGHDN, CDR2 FVKESK. The CDR3 contains 17 residues. V was clipped by 1 base and J by 7 bases, with 19 bases between them. Based on the CDR3 plus reference TRBV14 and TRBJ2-2, the full variable domain is EAGVTQFPSHSVIEKGQTVTLRCDPISGHDNLYWYRRVMGKEIKFLLHFVKESKQDESGMPNNRFLAERTGGTYSTLKVQPAELEDSGVYFCASSQGRSSVYGGELFFGEGSRLTVL.

The genes are TRBV6-5 and TRBJ2-1, with 7 bases lining up with TRBD1. CDR3 length equals 14 residues. V was clipped by 8 bases and J by 1 base; unmatched bases: 5. From germline, CDR1 is MNHEY and CDR2 SVGAGI. CDR3 bases: TGTGCCAGCCACCCGACAGGGTCCTACAATGAGCAGTTCTTC. Translating gives CASHPTGSYNEQFF.

This clone was counted a few times. The chain recombines TRBV11-2 with TRBJ1-1, with D possibly being TRBD1 (6 bases). CDR3 length: 15 amino acids. Trimming removed 2 bases from V and 4 bases from J, with 14 bases in between. The germline CDR1 and CDR2 sequences are SGHAT and FQNNGV. This CDR3 is CASSLQGPGITEAFF. CDR3 coding DNA: TGTGCCAGCAGCTTACAGGGGCCAGGGATCACTGAAGCTTTCTTT.

CDR3 amino acids: CASRGSGTFGEQYF. For the CDR3, the DNA is TGTGCCAGCAGGGGTAGCGGGACCTTTGGGGAGCAGTACTTC. V usage is TRBV2 and J usage is TRBJ2-7; 8 bases are shared with TRBD2. This CDR3 spans 14 amino acids. From germline, CDR1 is SNHLY and CDR2 FYNNEI. J lost 7 bases, V lost 6 bases, and 11 bases had no gene match. The full variable domain, rest sourced from reference TRBV2 and TRBJ2-7, is EPEVTQTPSHQVTQMGQEVILRCVPISNHLYFYWYRQILGQKVEFLVSFYNNEISEKSEIFDDQFSVERPDGSNFTLKIRSTKLEDSAMYFCASRGSGTFGEQYFGPGTRLTVT.

This clone was observed a single time. The CDR3, as DNA: TGTGCCAGCAGCCAATCACAGGGGGGCAATCAGCCCCAGCATTTT. As protein: CASSQSQGGNQPQHF. V usage is TRBV4-2 and J usage is TRBJ1-5, with TRBD1 identical over 8 bases. The CDR3 loop spans 15 amino acids. The J segment lost 2 bases and the V segment lost 2 bases, leaving 2 bases of the junction unmatched. Germline V gene lookup returns CDR1 LGHNA and CDR2 YNFKEQ.

V gene TRBV6-5 combines with J gene TRBJ2-3; 8 bases are shared with TRBD2. The germline gives CDR1 MNHEY, CDR2 SVGAGI. The CDR3 is 15 amino acids. V dropped 7 bases and J dropped 3; count of bases not matched to a gene: 9. DNA of the CDR3: TGTGCCAGCACTCCCGGGGGGGGAGTAACAGATACGCAGTATTTT. Translated: CASTPGGGVTDTQYF.

The rearrangement joins TRBV28 to TRBJ2-7; D might be TRBD2 (6 bases). The germline gives CDR1 MDHEN, CDR2 SYDVKM. This CDR3 spans 14 amino acids. V lost 8 bases to trimming and J lost 4 bases, with 18 bases between them. This CDR3 reads CASGGTAQFYEQYF. CDR3 DNA: TGTGCCAGCGGAGGGACGGCCCAGTTTTACGAGCAGTACTTC.

The rearrangement joins TRBV21-1 to TRBJ1-5; the table's D gene call, TRBD1, was not cross checked with the DNA. TRBV21-1 is a pseudogene. This CDR3 region has 16 residues. The CDR3 sequence is CASSKGPGQVHQPQHF. The CDR3, as DNA: TGTGCCAGCAGCAAAGGACCCGGACAGGTCCATCAGCCCCAGCATTTT.

This sequence joins TRBV19 and TRBJ2-5, with 9 bases identical to TRBD2. CDR1 and CDR2 (germline): LNHDA, SQIVND (reference sequence). This CDR3 is 14 amino acids long. V was pared by 3 bases and J by 6 bases, with 5 bases of the junction left unmatched. For the CDR3, the DNA is TGTGCCAGTAGTATGGTTAGCGGGAGTAAGACCCAGTACTTC. It is translated as CASSMVSGSKTQYF.

The J gene is TRBJ2-1, the V gene TRBV30, with unresolved D. Deletions cut 0 bases from V and 3 bases from J, with 12 bases between. Germline values: CDR1 GTSNPN, CDR2 SVGIG (reference sequence). The CDR3 is made up of 15 amino acids. The CDR3 sequence: CAWSVGLGLYNEQFF. DNA for the CDR3: TGTGCCTGGAGTGTTGGGTTGGGCCTCTACAATGAGCAGTTCTTC.

The chain couples TRBV5-1 to TRBJ2-3, with TRBD2 identical over 12 bases. The CDR3 has 16 residues. V gave up 2 bases and J gave up 5 bases; unmatched junction bases: 6. CDR1 SGHRS and CDR2 YFSETQ come from the germline V gene. In DNA form, the CDR3 reads TGCGCCAGCAGCTTACGACTAGCGGGAGAGATAGATACGCAGTATTTT. Amino acid sequence: CASSLRLAGEIDTQYF.

The chain joins TRBV7-2 to TRBJ2-7, with D unclear. The germline V gene has CDR1 SGHTA and CDR2 FQGNSA. Trimming removed 5 bases from V and 3 bases from J, with 14 bases in between. This CDR3 contains 14 residues. CDR3 nucleotides: TGTGCCAGCAGCCAGGCGTGGATTAACTACGAGCAGTACTTC. Translating it yields CASSQAWINYEQYF. Filled out from reference TRBV7-2 and TRBJ2-7, the complete variable domain reads GAGVSQSPSNKVTEKGKDVELRCDPISGHTALYWYRQSLGQGLEFLIYFQGNSAPDKSGLPSDRFSAERTGGSVSTLTIQRTQQEDSAVYLCASSQAWINYEQYFGPGTRLTVT.

In DNA form, the CDR3 reads TGTGCCAGCAGACGGGAGGACCAAGAGACCCAGTACTTC. Its translation is CASRREDQETQYF. The rearrangement uses TRBV5-4 and TRBJ2-5; 7 bases are a match to TRBD2. V was clipped by 5 bases and J by 0 bases; unmatched bases: 1. The germline V gene encodes CDR1 SGHNT and CDR2 YYREEE (reference sequence). The CDR3 is made up of 13 amino acids.

The genes are TRBV9 and TRBJ2-3; 7 nucleotides line up with TRBD2. Trimming took 4 bases from V and 4 from J; bases not matched to a gene: 9. Germline-derived CDR1 and CDR2 are SGDLS and YYNGEE. The CDR3 loop spans 15 amino acids. As DNA, the CDR3 is TGTGCCAGCAGCCCTGCGGGAGCCCCGGCAGATACGCAGTATTTT. Its translation: CASSPAGAPADTQYF. Filled out from reference TRBV9 and TRBJ2-3, the complete variable domain reads DSGVTQTPKHLITATGQRVTLRCSPRSGDLSVYWYQQSLDQGLQFLIQYYNGEERAKGNILERFSAQQFPDLHSELNLSSLELGDSALYFCASSPAGAPADTQYFGPGTRLTVL.

J is TRBJ2-6 and V is TRBV6-5; D call uncertain. Germline assignment: CDR1 MNHEY and CDR2 SVGAGI. The CDR3 is 15 amino acids. Trimming took 4 bases from V and 0 from J, leaving 7 bases between them. CDR3 nucleotide sequence: TGTGCCAGCAGTTGGGCGAACTCTGGGGCCAACGTCCTGACTTTC. Amino acids: CASSWANSGANVLTF.

The V and J genes are TRBV29-1 and TRBJ1-3, with D uncertain. Germline CDR1 and CDR2: SQVTM and ANQGSEA. The CDR3 has 13 residues. V gave up 4 bases and J gave up 1 base, with 8 bases separating them. In nucleotides, the CDR3 is TGCAGCGTTGCTTTCGGGTCTGGAAACACCATATATTTT. This translates into CSVAFGSGNTIYF.

The chain couples TRBV15 to TRBJ1-1, with D uncertain. CDR1 and CDR2 (germline): LNHNV, YYDKDF (reference sequence). V lost 1 base and J lost 1, with 7 bases in between. The CDR3 has 14 amino acids. The CDR3 protein is CATSRGPPNTEAFF. In nucleotides, the CDR3 is TGTGCCACCAGCAGAGGGCCGCCGAACACTGAAGCTTTCTTT.

The chain employs TRBV5-4 and TRBJ2-5; 13 positions agree with TRBD2. The CDR3 has 16 residues. The ends lost 4 bases at V and 2 bases at J; junction bases unmatched: 5. CDR1 and CDR2 (germline): SGHNT, YYREEE (reference sequence). The CDR3 sequence is CASSQGLAGSQETQYF. In nucleotides, the CDR3 is TGTGCCAGCAGCCAGGGACTAGCGGGGTCTCAAGAGACCCAGTACTTC. Complete variable domain (other parts from reference TRBV5-4 and TRBJ2-5): ETGVTQSPTHLIKTRGQQVTLRCSSQSGHNTVSWYQQALGQGPQFIFQYYREEENGRGNFPPRFSGLQFPNYSSELNVNALELDDSALYLCASSQGLAGSQETQYFGPGTRLLVL.

The chain recombines TRBV2 with TRBJ2-2, with 9 bases matching TRBD1. CDR1 is SNHLY and CDR2 is FYNNEI in the germline V gene. The V segment lost 7 bases and the J segment 5 bases; nucleotides outside the gene matches: 14. The CDR3 is 17 amino acids. The CDR3 loop reads CASIQSSGQGSTGELFF. The DNA of the CDR3 is TGTGCCAGCATTCAATCCTCGGGACAGGGCAGTACCGGGGAGCTGTTTTTT.

V usage is TRBV14 and J usage is TRBJ2-7, with a possible D match to TRBD2 (6 bases). The CDR3 covers 18 residues. V lost 4 bases, J lost 1 base, and 23 bases lay in between. Germline V CDR1 and CDR2: SGHDN, FVKESK. CDR3 loop: CASSPAGLLGSSSYEQYF. For the CDR3, the DNA is TGTGCCAGCAGCCCAGCCGGACTACTAGGCTCCTCATCCTACGAGCAGTACTTC.

A few counts support this clone. DNA of the CDR3: TGTGCCAGCAGTTTTACCGGGGGAAGGTACGAGCAGTACTTC. Translating gives CASSFTGGRYEQYF. The V and J genes are TRBV27 and TRBJ2-7; D is possibly TRBD2 (6 bases). The CDR3 spans 14 residues. The V gene lost 3 bases and the J gene lost 4 bases, with 13 bases spanning the gap. Germline V gives CDR1 MNHEY, CDR2 SMNVEV (reference sequence).

The chain has TRBV18 and TRBJ2-5; 7 bases align to TRBD1. The CDR3 has 15 amino acids. Germline assignment: CDR1 KGHSH and CDR2 LQKENI. Trimming removed 3 bases from V and 7 bases from J; junction bases left unmatched: 11. CDR3 protein: CASSPTTDRVATQYF. The CDR3 DNA follows: TGTGCCAGCTCACCCACCACAGACAGGGTTGCGACCCAGTACTTC.

This sequence joins TRBV5-4 and TRBJ2-3; 9 bases map to TRBD2. This CDR3 comprises 16 residues. Germline V gene sequence: CDR1 SGHNT, CDR2 YYREEE (reference sequence). V shed 0 bases and J 4 bases; nucleotides not matched to a gene: 6. The CDR3 DNA reads as TGTGCCAGCAGCTTGGATCGGCGGGAGGGCCCAGATACGCAGTATTTT. This sequence encodes CASSLDRREGPDTQYF. Together with reference TRBV5-4 and TRBJ2-3, the CDR3 gives the full variable domain: ETGVTQSPTHLIKTRGQQVTLRCSSQSGHNTVSWYQQALGQGPQFIFQYYREEENGRGNFPPRFSGLQFPNYSSELNVNALELDDSALYLCASSLDRREGPDTQYFGPGTRLTVL.

The chain links TRBV12-3 or TRBV12-4 to TRBJ1-1, with 9 bases fitting TRBD1. The CDR3 loop spans 12 amino acids. The junction had 6 bases not matched to a gene; V was cut back by 5 bases and J by 11 bases. The CDR3 spells CASSLRDRVAFF. In DNA, the CDR3 is TGTGCCAGCAGTCTCCGGGACAGGGTCGCTTTCTTT.

The chain is built from TRBV29-1 and TRBJ2-5; no clear D. V dropped 2 bases and J dropped 5 bases, with 12 bases sitting between them. Germline CDR1 reads SQVTM; CDR2 reads ANQGSEA. The CDR3 spans 13 residues. DNA of the CDR3: TGCAGCGTTGAATACCGTTTGAGGGAGACCCAGTACTTC. Amino acid sequence: CSVEYRLRETQYF.

The chain links TRBV15 to TRBJ2-5, with TRBD2 matching 15 bases. This CDR3 spans 17 amino acids. With 2 bases clipped from V and 3 bases from J, the junction kept 4 bases outside the gene matches. Looked up from germline, CDR1 is LNHNV and CDR2 is YYDKDF (reference sequence). CDR3 bases: TGTGCCACCAGCAGACGCCGGACTAGCGGGAGGGAAGAGACCCAGTACTTC. Protein: CATSRRRTSGREETQYF.

The chain couples TRBV6-2 or TRBV6-3 to TRBJ2-7; 12 bases map to TRBD2. CDR1 and CDR2 (germline): MNHEY, SVGEGT. V gave up 5 bases and J gave up 4 bases; unmatched junction bases: 6. The CDR3 covers 15 residues. The CDR3 here is CASSTPSGGAYEQYF. The CDR3 DNA is TGTGCCAGCAGTACCCCTAGCGGGGGGGCGTACGAGCAGTACTTC.

This rearrangement joins TRBV11-3 to TRBJ2-3; 10 bases are a match to TRBD2. V gave up 2 bases and J gave up 1 base; unmatched junction bases: 3. Germline-derived CDR1 and CDR2 are SGHNT and YENEEA. The CDR3 extends over 16 amino acids. CDR3 in amino acids: CASSLTGTSGTDTQYF. CDR3 DNA sequence: TGTGCCAGCAGCTTAACCGGGACTAGCGGCACAGATACGCAGTATTTT.

The gene calls are TRBV19 and TRBJ2-1; no firm D call. Per the germline V gene, CDR1 is LNHDA and CDR2 is SQIVND (reference sequence). This CDR3 contains 11 residues. V gave up 5 bases and J gave up 6 bases, with 5 bases separating them. The CDR3 DNA reads as TGTGCCAGTAGTCTCGGCAATGAGCAGTTCTTC. It specifies CASSLGNEQFF.

The rearrangement uses TRBV9 and TRBJ2-3, with TRBD2 identical over 7 bases. Germline values: CDR1 SGDLS, CDR2 YYNGEE. V shed 4 bases, J shed 2 bases, and the junction held 10 bases outside the gene matches. This CDR3 region has 16 residues. The CDR3 region has the DNA TGTGCCAGCAGCCCGCGGCTAGCGGCAAACACAGATACGCAGTATTTT. Amino acids: CASSPRLAANTDTQYF.

This clone is a singleton in its sample. The gene calls are TRBV29-1 and TRBJ2-5, with D possibly matching TRBD1 (6 bases). Germline CDR1 SQVTM, CDR2 ANQGSEA. This CDR3 contains 14 residues. V was cut by 5 bases and J by 4 bases, with 17 bases left in between. The CDR3 DNA reads as TGCAGCGTTCATTTTAAGTTCAGGGGAGAGACCCAGTACTTC. Translating gives CSVHFKFRGETQYF.